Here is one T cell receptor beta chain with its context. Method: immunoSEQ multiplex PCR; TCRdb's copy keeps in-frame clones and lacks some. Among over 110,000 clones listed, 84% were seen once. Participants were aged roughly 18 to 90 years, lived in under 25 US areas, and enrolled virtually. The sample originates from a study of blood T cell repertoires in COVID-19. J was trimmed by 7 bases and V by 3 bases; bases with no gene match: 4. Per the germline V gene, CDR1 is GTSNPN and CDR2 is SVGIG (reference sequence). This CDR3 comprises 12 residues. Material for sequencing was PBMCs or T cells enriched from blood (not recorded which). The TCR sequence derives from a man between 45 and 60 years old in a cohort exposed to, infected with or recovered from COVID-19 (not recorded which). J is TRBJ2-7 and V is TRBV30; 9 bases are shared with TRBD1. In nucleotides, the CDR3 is TGTGCCTGGAGAAACAGGGGGCTGGAGCAGTACTTC. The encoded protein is CAWRNRGLEQYF.